What follows is one T cell receptor beta chain and its context. This entry belongs to a study of shared clonotypes between healthy human individuals. On the study more broadly: The cohort had two women and a few men, ages 18 to 49.

This CDR3 spans 16 amino acids. V gave up 0 bases and J gave up 0 bases, with 12 bases separating them. Germline V CDR1 and CDR2: SGHKS, YYEKEE (reference sequence). Assay: immunoSEQ multiplex PCR; the TCRdb copy retains only in-frame clones and omits some. The table records 100,000 or so clones, 67% of them present only once. This TCR came from a woman aged 25 to 39 in good health. This chain connects TRBV5-5 to TRBJ1-1, with a weak D call TRBD1 (5 bases). The specimen sequenced was memory CD8+ T cells sorted from blood. Subset given: CD45RO+ cells pooled with CCR7-negative TemRA cells. The CDR3 spells CASSLGRGSLNTEAFF. The DNA of the CDR3 is TGTGCCAGCAGCTTGGGGCGGGGGTCTTTGAACACTGAAGCTTTCTTT.